This is a list of T cell receptor beta chains from one sample in a study of CD8+CD57+ T cells in acquired aplastic anemia. TCRdb re-analysed the reads in MiXCR, keeping a single row per CDR3 protein. This repertoire shows under 500,000 distinct CDR3 sequences, roughly a third found once; its top ten account for less than 0.85%. Material: sorted CD4+, CD8+, or CD8+CD57+ T cells (not recorded which) from PBMCs. The receptor source for this set is a human donor with aplastic anemia. The CDR3 runs from the conserved cysteine through the conserved F or W. Only part of the rows carry a size: once, few, many, or a class if the clone is expanded.

j_call | v_call | clone_size | cdr3_aa
TRBJ2-1 | TRBV4-2 | few | CASRSYGLSVYEQFF
TRBJ1-2 | TRBV5-1 | NA | CASSLAVGQSGYTF
TRBJ2-7 | TRBV20-1 | few | CSALRRDRASYEQYF
TRBJ1-1 | TRBV7-2 | many | CASSQSTGSITEAFF
TRBJ2-1 | TRBV20-1 | NA | CSARPSGRAYNKQFF
TRBJ1-6 | TRBV7-2 | many | CASSLDTSTLHF
TRBJ2-7 | TRBV29-1 | many | CSVGPGVYEQYF
TRBJ1-5 | TRBV7-2 | many | CASSWGQGSQPQHF
TRBJ2-1 | TRBV5-1 | NA | CASSPVGEGNEQLF
TRBJ1-5 | TRBV20-1 | many | CSARDPTGTNQPQHF
TRBJ2-7 | TRBV7-9 | NA | CASSPPRQGHEQYF
TRBJ1-2 | TRBV12-3/TRBV12-4 | NA | CASSPTSNPRQGTNYGYTF
TRBJ1-4 | TRBV19 | few | CASSKVRFKVDEKLFF
TRBJ2-5 | TRBV15 | many | CATSRAGEETQYF
TRBJ2-3 | TRBV9 | few | CASSPELIPDTQYF
TRBJ2-7 | TRBV10-3 | few | CAITQPGSSEQYF
TRBJ2-1 | TRBV20-1 | few | CSALPPGSINEQFF
TRBJ2-7 | TRBV7-9 | NA | CASSADRGSYEQYF